A selection of T cell receptor beta chains follows, all from one sample in a study of blood T cell repertoires in COVID-19. Generated by immunoSEQ multiplex PCR, the TCRdb table keeps only in-frame clones and is missing some. Here the sample spans 200,000 to 250,000 clones, about 79% being singletons. Sequencing input: PBMCs or T cells enriched from blood (not recorded which). Receptor source: a woman aged 55 to 70 who had recovered from COVID-19. Both conserved end residues are part of each CDR3. The D gene is left open where the match is weak.

v_gene: TRBV7-2
d_gene: NA
CDR3aa: CASSLTENYNGYTF

v_gene: TRBV11-2
d_gene: TRBD1
CDR3aa: CASSSTGDHQETQYF

v_gene: TRBV25-1
d_gene: TRBD1
CDR3aa: CASSGGTGTSSYNEQFF

v_gene: TRBV6-5
d_gene: NA
CDR3aa: CASSFTGPVGELFF

v_gene: TRBV5-6
d_gene: NA
CDR3aa: CASSQGTGTFF

v_gene: TRBV11-3
d_gene: NA
CDR3aa: CASSQPGTYEQYF

v_gene: TRBV6-6
d_gene: NA
CDR3aa: CASRNGDGNTIYF

v_gene: TRBV5-1
d_gene: NA
CDR3aa: CASSRGTPYDGELFF

v_gene: TRBV7-2
d_gene: NA
CDR3aa: CASSLGGYSLNEKLFF

v_gene: TRBV6-5
d_gene: NA
CDR3aa: CASSYGAGGNTEAFF

v_gene: TRBV4-2
d_gene: NA
CDR3aa: CASSQDGVGAGPPQHF

v_gene: TRBV2
d_gene: TRBD2
CDR3aa: CASSGSGKGYNEQFF

v_gene: TRBV11-3
d_gene: NA
CDR3aa: CASSLFSSYEQYF

v_gene: TRBV11-3
d_gene: TRBD2
CDR3aa: CASSTRGGGASGANVLTF

v_gene: TRBV10-3
d_gene: NA
CDR3aa: CAISENWTPANYGYTF

v_gene: TRBV27
d_gene: TRBD1
CDR3aa: CASSFSGTGANYGYTF

v_gene: TRBV3-1/TRBV3-2
d_gene: NA
CDR3aa: CASSLNAPSTEAFF

v_gene: TRBV11-2
d_gene: NA
CDR3aa: CASSPSPEEKLFF

v_gene: TRBV19
d_gene: TRBD2
CDR3aa: CASSLIAGGTYNEQFF

v_gene: TRBV7-8
d_gene: NA
CDR3aa: CASSFASGTDTQYF

v_gene: TRBV7-8
d_gene: NA
CDR3aa: CASSLPSGASANQPQHF

v_gene: TRBV29-1
d_gene: NA
CDR3aa: CSVRSRGIYGYTF

v_gene: TRBV29-1
d_gene: NA
CDR3aa: CSGKKTEAFF

v_gene: TRBV7-9
d_gene: TRBD1
CDR3aa: CASSLGGGSNSPLHF

v_gene: TRBV9
d_gene: NA
CDR3aa: CASSVAGHDGNTIYF

v_gene: TRBV7-2
d_gene: NA
CDR3aa: CASSLRGGAGSSYNSPLHF

v_gene: TRBV9
d_gene: NA
CDR3aa: CASSVGGEFYEQYF

v_gene: TRBV5-1
d_gene: NA
CDR3aa: CASSLGQYQETQYF

v_gene: TRBV30
d_gene: TRBD1
CDR3aa: CAWSEGQYGYTF

v_gene: TRBV2
d_gene: TRBD1
CDR3aa: CASSPQGSGTEAFF

v_gene: TRBV18
d_gene: TRBD2
CDR3aa: CASSRAGASSNEQFF

v_gene: TRBV7-9
d_gene: NA
CDR3aa: CAIKPWANGPGYTF

v_gene: TRBV6-5
d_gene: NA
CDR3aa: CASRGGNLNTGELFF

v_gene: TRBV7-2
d_gene: NA
CDR3aa: CASSLVSGSRETQYF

v_gene: TRBV6-5
d_gene: NA
CDR3aa: CASGSSGNTIYF

v_gene: TRBV7-2
d_gene: TRBD2
CDR3aa: CASSPGLAASTDTQYF

v_gene: TRBV7-2
d_gene: TRBD1
CDR3aa: CASSVGQGGADTQYF

v_gene: TRBV14
d_gene: TRBD1
CDR3aa: CASSHSRGRATEAFF

v_gene: TRBV3-1/TRBV3-2
d_gene: NA
CDR3aa: CASSPLRDISWGDGANVLTF

v_gene: TRBV4-1
d_gene: TRBD1
CDR3aa: CASSPTGSNSYEQYF

v_gene: TRBV25-1
d_gene: TRBD1
CDR3aa: CASQRQGSYNEQFF

v_gene: TRBV19
d_gene: TRBD2
CDR3aa: CASMASGGRVATDTQYF

v_gene: TRBV19
d_gene: TRBD1
CDR3aa: CASSTAGGVEQYF

v_gene: TRBV5-6
d_gene: TRBD2
CDR3aa: CASSLLAGGPGTDTQYF

v_gene: TRBV3-1/TRBV3-2
d_gene: TRBD1
CDR3aa: CASSTGGQGAGSNQPQHF

v_gene: TRBV14
d_gene: NA
CDR3aa: CASSPRSSTELFF

v_gene: TRBV6-2/TRBV6-3
d_gene: TRBD1
CDR3aa: CASSYHRGLEEKLFF

v_gene: TRBV4-3
d_gene: NA
CDR3aa: CASNRENEKLFF

v_gene: TRBV7-9
d_gene: NA
CDR3aa: CASSSNREYGYTF

v_gene: TRBV5-6
d_gene: NA
CDR3aa: CASSWMGGQETQYF

v_gene: TRBV10-2
d_gene: TRBD1
CDR3aa: CASSETGGSGNTIYF

v_gene: TRBV3-1/TRBV3-2
d_gene: NA
CDR3aa: CASSQLDTNTGELFF

v_gene: TRBV11-2
d_gene: TRBD2
CDR3aa: CASSSGLAGSRNEQFF

v_gene: TRBV10-3
d_gene: NA
CDR3aa: CAIRGSNTEAFF

v_gene: TRBV12-5
d_gene: NA
CDR3aa: CASGLVEGHHYEQYF